A single sample gave rise to the 31 T cell receptor beta chains below, sequenced in a study of cytomegalovirus exposure and HLA in healthy donors. Primers: 60 Vbeta forward and 13 Jbeta reverse. Produced via immunoSEQ multiplex PCR; TCRdb's table is partial and in-frame only. The table has 150,000 to 200,000 clones, around 82% seen once; the top ten hold over 2%. The sequenced sample consisted of PBMCs. The source of these receptors is a man aged 55 to 70 in good health and CMV-seronegative.

Of note for this clone: The junction shows a germline mismatch at one end, possibly a read error. The V call is TRBV6-5, the J call TRBJ1-6; tentative D call: TRBD1 (5 bases). The CDR3 contains 13 residues. Germline-derived CDR1 and CDR2 are MNHEY and SVGAGI. The CDR3, as DNA: TGTGCCAGCAGGATCAGGGAAAATTCACCCCTCAACTTT. Residues: CASRIRENSPLNF.

This rearrangement joins TRBV18 to TRBJ2-7; D is perhaps TRBD2 (6 bases). The germline V gene has CDR1 KGHSH and CDR2 LQKENI. The CDR3 extends over 17 amino acids. The germline V and J ends were trimmed by 3 bases and 0 bases, with 18 bases remaining between them. In DNA, the CDR3 is TGTGCCAGCTCACCGGGGTCCGCGGGACTCCTCTCCTACGAGCAGTACTTC. Translating it yields CASSPGSAGLLSYEQYF.

This chain uses TRBV6-5 with TRBJ1-2; 11 bases line up with TRBD1. V lost 5 bases, J lost 6 bases, and 5 bases stayed unmatched. The germline CDR1 and CDR2 sequences are MNHEY and SVGAGI. CDR3 length equals 14 residues. CDR3 nucleotides: TGTGCCAGCAGTACGGACAGGGGGCGGAATGGCTACACCTTC. Its translation: CASSTDRGRNGYTF.

The rearrangement links TRBV21-1 to TRBJ1-5. TRBV21-1 is given as a pseudogene. The CDR3 contains 12 residues. CDR3 in DNA: TGTGCCAGCAGCAAACCCCGGGGGGCCCAGCATTTT. It specifies CASSKPRGAQHF.

This clone has a single count. The gene calls are TRBV6-5 and TRBJ1-2; D is possibly TRBD1 (6 bases). The CDR3 consists of 13 residues. Trimming pared 6 bases from V and 7 bases from J, leaving 15 bases between. Looked up from germline, CDR1 is MNHEY and CDR2 is SVGAGI. The CDR3 sequence: CASSSQGPRGYTF. CDR3 sequence (DNA): TGTGCCAGCAGCTCTCAGGGGCCCCGTGGCTACACCTTC.

The V and J genes are TRBV19 and TRBJ2-1; 9 nucleotides line up with TRBD1. The germline V gene has CDR1 LNHDA and CDR2 SQIVND (reference sequence). The CDR3 runs to 15 residues. After removal of 3 bases from V and 4 bases from J, the junction contained 4 bases not matched to a gene. The CDR3, as DNA: TGTGCCAGTAGTATGGACAGGGGCGCTTACAATGAGCAGTTCTTC. It codes for CASSMDRGAYNEQFF.

The chain couples TRBV7-9 to TRBJ1-1; D is possibly TRBD1 (5 bases). The CDR3 runs 14 residues. Trimming shortened V by 7 bases and J by 5 bases, and 17 bases separated the two germline ends. CDR1 and CDR2 (germline): SEHNR, FQNEAQ (reference sequence). In DNA form, the CDR3 reads TGTGCCAGCATTCCCCCCAGGGATGGAACTGAAGCTTTCTTT. Protein sequence: CASIPPRDGTEAFF.

The V gene is TRBV5-1, the J gene TRBJ2-1; D perhaps matches TRBD1 (5 bases). This CDR3 is 15 amino acids long. Between the trimmed V and J ends, which lost 0 bases and 3 bases, there was a span of 10 bases. The germline V gene encodes CDR1 SGHRS and CDR2 YFSETQ. The CDR3 DNA follows: TGCGCCAGCAGCTTGGGCAGGGAACGCTACAATGAGCAGTTCTTC. Translated, it gives CASSLGRERYNEQFF. The full variable domain, with the rest looked up from reference TRBV5-1 and TRBJ2-1, is KAGVTQTPRYLIKTRGQQVTLSCSPISGHRSVSWYQQTPGQGLQFLFEYFSETQRNKGNFPGRFSGRQFSNSRSEMNVSTLELGDSALYLCASSLGRERYNEQFFGPGTRLTVL.

The gene calls are TRBV7-9 and TRBJ2-7; TRBD2 agrees at 9 bases. J lost 7 bases, V lost 1 base, and 5 bases had no gene match. This CDR3 has 14 amino acids. Germline lookup yields CDR1 SEHNR and CDR2 FQNEAQ (reference sequence). In DNA, the CDR3 is TGTGCCAGCAGCTTAGTGGCGGGGGGGGTTGAGCAGTACTTC. This encodes CASSLVAGGVEQYF.

This clone was seen once. The chain joins TRBV29-1 to TRBJ2-7; 7 bases fit TRBD2. The CDR3 runs 16 residues. The V gene's germline CDR1 is SQVTM and CDR2 ANQGSEA. The V gene end was trimmed by 3 bases and the J gene end by 3 bases; junction bases not matched to a gene: 14. The CDR3 sequence: CSVDAPQSGGLYEQYF. The CDR3 nucleotides read TGCAGCGTTGACGCTCCCCAATCGGGAGGTCTCTACGAGCAGTACTTC.

The J gene is TRBJ2-2, the V gene TRBV2, with 11 bases aligning to TRBD2. The germline CDR1 and CDR2 sequences are SNHLY and FYNNEI. The CDR3 loop spans 16 amino acids. The J segment lost 1 base and the V segment lost 5 bases, leaving 3 bases of the junction unmatched. The CDR3 sequence is CASSRTSGGNTGELFF. As DNA, the CDR3 is TGTGCCAGCAGTCGAACTAGCGGGGGGAACACCGGGGAGCTGTTTTTT. Together with reference TRBV2 and TRBJ2-2, the CDR3 gives the full variable domain: EPEVTQTPSHQVTQMGQEVILRCVPISNHLYFYWYRQILGQKVEFLVSFYNNEISEKSEIFDDQFSVERPDGSNFTLKIRSTKLEDSAMYFCASSRTSGGNTGELFFGEGSRLTVL.

This clone was seen a few times. The gene calls are TRBV6-5 and TRBJ2-7; TRBD1 is a possible D gene (8 bases). V was shortened by 5 bases and J by 3 bases, with 14 bases between the two germline ends. The germline gives CDR1 MNHEY, CDR2 SVGAGI. CDR3 length equals 14 residues. Here the CDR3 reads CASSEDREGYEQYF. The CDR3 DNA sequence: TGTGCCAGCAGTGAGGACAGGGAGGGCTACGAGCAGTACTTC.

The gene calls are TRBV28 and TRBJ2-7; 14 bases fit TRBD2. This CDR3 spans 16 amino acids. The junction had 12 bases not matched to a gene; V was cut back by 8 bases and J by 6 bases. Per the germline V gene, CDR1 is MDHEN and CDR2 is SYDVKM. Here the CDR3 DNA reads TGTGCCAGCGGCTATCCCGGGACTAGCGGGAGAGGCGAGCAGTACTTC. This gives the protein CASGYPGTSGRGEQYF.

The rearrangement links TRBV7-8 to TRBJ2-1; possible D gene TRBD2, 6 bases. Germline loops: CDR1 SGHVS, CDR2 FQNEAQ. Trimming removed 6 bases at V and 8 bases at J, with 20 bases between. The CDR3 is made up of 15 amino acids. The DNA for the CDR3 is TGTGCCAGCAGAATTTGGGGGGTCACGTCCGATGAGCAGTTCTTC. Protein: CASRIWGVTSDEQFF.

The CDR3 is CASSLARTNEKLFF. The CDR3 region has the DNA TGTGCCAGCAGCTTGGCCAGAACTAATGAAAAACTGTTTTTT. The chain combines TRBV7-8 with TRBJ1-4; D remains unclear. The V gene lost 3 bases and the J gene lost 1 base, with 6 bases spanning the gap. Per germline, CDR1 SGHVS and CDR2 FQNEAQ. The CDR3 totals 14 residues.

The chain carries TRBV5-1 and TRBJ2-1, with D perhaps matching TRBD1 (5 bases). The V gene's germline CDR1 is SGHRS and CDR2 YFSETQ. The CDR3 runs to 13 residues. V was shortened by 3 bases and J by 4 bases, with 8 bases between the two germline ends. The CDR3 loop reads CASSWGQYNEQFF. In nucleotides, the CDR3 is TGCGCCAGCAGCTGGGGCCAATACAATGAGCAGTTCTTC.

This clone has only a few counts. The V gene is TRBV25-1, the J gene TRBJ1-2, with a weak D call TRBD1 (5 bases). Germline assignment: CDR1 MGHDK and CDR2 SYGVNS. Trimming pared 2 bases from V and 0 bases from J, leaving 7 bases between. The CDR3 has 14 amino acids. This CDR3 reads CASSERGPNYGYTF. Written as DNA, the CDR3 is TGTGCCAGCAGTGAAAGGGGCCCTAACTATGGCTACACCTTC.

There are a few counts of this clone. The chain is built from TRBV19 and TRBJ2-1; TRBD2 agrees at 7 bases. The CDR3 totals 15 residues. With 3 bases clipped from V and 2 bases from J, the junction kept 4 bases outside the gene matches. CDR1 is LNHDA, CDR2 SQIVND, per germline (reference sequence). For the CDR3, the DNA is TGTGCCAGTAGTATTCTAGCGGACACCTACAATGAGCAGTTCTTC. This sequence encodes CASSILADTYNEQFF.

The genes are TRBV5-1 and TRBJ2-1; D gene ambiguous. The CDR3 totals 15 residues. Per the germline V gene, CDR1 is SGHRS and CDR2 is YFSETQ. V was shortened by 3 bases and J by 0 bases, with 10 bases between the two germline ends. The CDR3 here is CASSSTQSSYNEQFF. CDR3 DNA: TGCGCCAGCAGCTCAACACAAAGCTCCTACAATGAGCAGTTCTTC. The full variable domain, completed using reference TRBV5-1 and TRBJ2-1, is KAGVTQTPRYLIKTRGQQVTLSCSPISGHRSVSWYQQTPGQGLQFLFEYFSETQRNKGNFPGRFSGRQFSNSRSEMNVSTLELGDSALYLCASSSTQSSYNEQFFGPGTRLTVL.

In its sample, this clone was seen a few times. V is TRBV4-1 and J is TRBJ2-4, with 8 nucleotides matching TRBD2. Per the germline V gene, CDR1 is MGHRA and CDR2 is YSYEKL. This CDR3 contains 15 residues. V lost 1 base and J lost 11; bases outside the gene matches: 10. This CDR3 is CASSQVSLTSEVQYF. In DNA, the CDR3 is TGCGCCAGCAGCCAAGTCTCCTTGACTAGCGAAGTTCAGTACTTC.

This rearrangement joins TRBV5-6 to TRBJ2-7; 9 positions agree with TRBD1. The junction had 10 bases not matched to a gene; V was cut back by 4 bases and J by 5 bases. CDR1 is SGHDT, CDR2 YYEEEE, per germline. This CDR3 contains 15 residues. The CDR3 coding sequence is TGTGCCAGCAGCCTCACCGGGACAGGGACCAACGAGCAGTACTTC. This gives the protein CASSLTGTGTNEQYF.

This clone appeared a few times. The rearrangement links TRBV6-6 to TRBJ1-4; D not certain. CDR1 and CDR2 from the germline V gene are MNHNY and SVGAGI (reference sequence). The CDR3 is 13 amino acids. The ends were cut back, 7 bases at V and 6 bases at J, with 12 bases in the middle. The CDR3 spells CASTLDEDEKLFF. The CDR3 DNA follows: TGTGCCAGCACTTTAGACGAGGATGAAAAACTGTTTTTT.

This chain joins TRBV27 and TRBJ2-2; perhaps TRBD2 as D (5 bases). Germline V gives CDR1 MNHEY, CDR2 SMNVEV (reference sequence). Between the trimmed V and J ends, which lost 3 bases and 3 bases, there was a span of 11 bases. The CDR3 sequence is 15 residues long. As DNA, the CDR3 is TGTGCCAGCAGTTTGGGTACTAGTTACACCGGGGAGCTGTTTTTT. As protein: CASSLGTSYTGELFF.

The chain recombines TRBV4-1 with TRBJ1-2; 7 bases match TRBD1. CDR3 size: 13 residues. V gave up 2 bases and J gave up 13 bases; unmatched junction bases: 10. In germline, CDR1 is MGHRA, CDR2 YSYEKL. CDR3 nucleotide sequence: TGCGCCAGCAGCCAATTAGACAGGGAGAAGAGCACCTTC. This codes for CASSQLDREKSTF.

This clone occurred a few times. This rearrangement joins TRBV6-1 to TRBJ1-1; D is undetermined. The germline V and J ends were trimmed by 2 bases and 1 base, with 5 bases remaining between them. The CDR3 length is 13 residues. Germline loops: CDR1 MNHNS, CDR2 SASEGT. The CDR3 DNA follows: TGTGCCAGCAGTGAAAGGAGGAACACTGAAGCTTTCTTT. This encodes CASSERRNTEAFF.

The chain uses TRBV5-1 and TRBJ2-7; perhaps TRBD2 as D (7 bases). The CDR3 loop spans 14 amino acids. CDR1 and CDR2 (germline): SGHRS, YFSETQ. Trimming stripped 3 bases from V and 6 bases from J, with 16 bases between. This chain's CDR3 is CASSSGGDGGEQYF. In DNA form, the CDR3 reads TGCGCCAGCAGCTCGGGGGGCGACGGCGGCGAGCAGTACTTC.

The genes are TRBV7-9 and TRBJ2-1; 16 nucleotides line up with TRBD2. The CDR3 is made up of 19 amino acids. The J segment lost 3 bases and the V segment lost 5 bases, leaving 10 bases of the junction unmatched. CDR1 is SEHNR, CDR2 FQNEAQ, per germline (reference sequence). The CDR3 sequence: CASSGQGLAGGLYYNEQFF. The CDR3 nucleotides are TGTGCCAGCAGCGGACAGGGACTAGCGGGAGGGCTCTACTACAATGAGCAGTTCTTC. Full variable domain (missing parts from reference TRBV7-9 and TRBJ2-1): DTGVSQNPRHKITKRGQNVTFRCDPISEHNRLYWYRQTLGQGPEFLTYFQNEAQLEKSRLLSDRFSAERPKGSFSTLEIQRTEQGDSAMYLCASSGQGLAGGLYYNEQFFGPGTRLTVL.

The rearrangement joins TRBV7-9 to TRBJ2-7; 8 positions match TRBD1. Germline V gene sequence: CDR1 SEHNR, CDR2 FQNEAQ (reference sequence). The CDR3 extends over 14 amino acids. Trimming took 5 bases from V and 0 from J; bases not matched to a gene: 3. CDR3 region: CASSPGQASYEQYF. CDR3 nucleotide sequence: TGTGCCAGCAGCCCGGGACAGGCCTCCTACGAGCAGTACTTC.

This rearrangement joins TRBV6-1 to TRBJ2-1; D is perhaps TRBD2 (6 bases). In germline, CDR1 is MNHNS, CDR2 SASEGT. Trimming pared 8 bases from V and 8 bases from J, leaving 19 bases between. This CDR3 spans 14 amino acids. CDR3 loop: CASGGMGSGHEQFF. The CDR3 coding sequence is TGTGCCAGCGGGGGGATGGGAAGCGGGCATGAGCAGTTCTTC.

The genes are TRBV6-5 and TRBJ2-7, with D maybe TRBD1 (7 bases). Per the germline V gene, CDR1 is MNHEY and CDR2 is SVGAGI. Trimming stripped 4 bases from V and 3 bases from J, with 16 bases between. The CDR3 length is 15 residues. The CDR3 here is CASSSQGGGNYEQYF. CDR3 DNA: TGTGCCAGCAGTTCGCAGGGGGGCGGAAACTACGAGCAGTACTTC.

The V call is TRBV5-1, the J call TRBJ2-7, with D possibly TRBD2 on 5 matching bases. The V gene lost 4 bases and the J gene lost 3 bases, with 8 bases spanning the gap. The germline V gene encodes CDR1 SGHRS and CDR2 YFSETQ. The CDR3 loop spans 12 amino acids. Here the CDR3 reads CASSQRGYEQYF. CDR3 nucleotides: TGCGCCAGCAGCCAACGGGGCTACGAGCAGTACTTC.